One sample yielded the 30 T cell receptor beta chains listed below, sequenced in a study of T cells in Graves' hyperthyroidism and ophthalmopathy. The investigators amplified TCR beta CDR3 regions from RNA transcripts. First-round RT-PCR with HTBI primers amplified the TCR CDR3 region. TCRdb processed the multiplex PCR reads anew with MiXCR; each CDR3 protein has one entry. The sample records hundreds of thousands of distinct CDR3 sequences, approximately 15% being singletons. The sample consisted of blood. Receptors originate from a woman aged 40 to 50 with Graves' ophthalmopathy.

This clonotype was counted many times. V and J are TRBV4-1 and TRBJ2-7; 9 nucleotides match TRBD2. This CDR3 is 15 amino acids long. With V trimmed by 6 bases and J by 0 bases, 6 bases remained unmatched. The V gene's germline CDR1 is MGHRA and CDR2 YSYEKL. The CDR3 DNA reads TGCGCCAGCAGGCTTAGCGGGAGCTCCTCCTACGAGCAGTACTTC. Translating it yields CASRLSGSSSYEQYF.

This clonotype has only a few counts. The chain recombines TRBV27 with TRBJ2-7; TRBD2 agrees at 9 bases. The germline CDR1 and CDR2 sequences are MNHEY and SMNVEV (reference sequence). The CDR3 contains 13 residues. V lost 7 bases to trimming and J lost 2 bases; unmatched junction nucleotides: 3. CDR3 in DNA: TGTGCCAGCAAGGCGGGAGGGGCCTACGAGCAGTACTTC. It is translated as CASKAGGAYEQYF.

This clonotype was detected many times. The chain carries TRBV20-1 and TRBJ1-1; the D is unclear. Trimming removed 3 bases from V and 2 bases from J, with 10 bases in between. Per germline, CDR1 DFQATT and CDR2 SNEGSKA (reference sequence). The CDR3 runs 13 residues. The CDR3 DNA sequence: TGCAGTGCTAGCAAGCAGACAAACACTGAAGCTTTCTTT. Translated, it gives CSASKQTNTEAFF.

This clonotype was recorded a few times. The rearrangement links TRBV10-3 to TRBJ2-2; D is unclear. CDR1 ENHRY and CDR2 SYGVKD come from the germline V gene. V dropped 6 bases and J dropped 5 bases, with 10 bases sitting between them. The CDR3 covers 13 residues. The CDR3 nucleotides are TGTGCCATCAGAGGAGAGGAGACCGGGGAGCTGTTTTTT. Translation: CAIRGEETGELFF.

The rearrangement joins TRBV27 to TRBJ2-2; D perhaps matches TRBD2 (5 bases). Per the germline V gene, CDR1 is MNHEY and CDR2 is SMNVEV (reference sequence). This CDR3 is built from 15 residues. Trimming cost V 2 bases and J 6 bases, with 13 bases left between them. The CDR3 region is CASSLMTGRSGELFF. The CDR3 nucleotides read TGTGCCAGCAGTTTAATGACGGGGAGATCCGGGGAGCTGTTTTTT.

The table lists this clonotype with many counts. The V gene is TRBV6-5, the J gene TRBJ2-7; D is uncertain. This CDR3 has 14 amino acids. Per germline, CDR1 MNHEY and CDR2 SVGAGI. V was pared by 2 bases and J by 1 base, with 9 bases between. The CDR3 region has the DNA TGTGCCAGCAGTTACAAGGAGTCTTCCTACGAGCAGTACTTC. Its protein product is CASSYKESSYEQYF.

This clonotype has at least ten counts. Here the CDR3 DNA reads TGTGCCAGCAGTGTACAGGGGGCGCATGGCTACACCTTC. Residues: CASSVQGAHGYTF. The gene calls are TRBV6-1 and TRBJ1-2; the match to TRBD1 covers 9 bases. CDR1 and CDR2 (germline): MNHNS, SASEGT. The V and J ends lost 4 bases and 6 bases, in that order; junction bases with no gene match: 3. This CDR3 is built from 13 residues.

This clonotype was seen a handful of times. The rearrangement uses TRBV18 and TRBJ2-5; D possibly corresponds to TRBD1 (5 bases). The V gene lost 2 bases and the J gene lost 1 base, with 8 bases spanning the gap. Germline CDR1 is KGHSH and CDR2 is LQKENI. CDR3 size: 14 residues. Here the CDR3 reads CASSPGAVQETQYF. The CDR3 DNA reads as TGTGCCAGCTCACCAGGGGCGGTCCAAGAGACCCAGTACTTC.

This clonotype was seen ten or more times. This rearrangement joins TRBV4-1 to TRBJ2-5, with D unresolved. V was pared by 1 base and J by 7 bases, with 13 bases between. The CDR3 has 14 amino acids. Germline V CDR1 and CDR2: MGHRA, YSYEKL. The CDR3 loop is CASSQAKPIGTQYF. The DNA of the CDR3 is TGCGCCAGCAGCCAAGCGAAACCGATCGGGACCCAGTACTTC.

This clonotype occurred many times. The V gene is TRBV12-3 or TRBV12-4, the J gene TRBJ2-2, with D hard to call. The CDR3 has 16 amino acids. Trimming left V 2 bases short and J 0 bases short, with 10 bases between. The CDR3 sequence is CASSLNPGANTGELFF. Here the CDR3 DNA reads TGTGCCAGCAGTTTAAATCCAGGAGCGAACACCGGGGAGCTGTTTTTT.

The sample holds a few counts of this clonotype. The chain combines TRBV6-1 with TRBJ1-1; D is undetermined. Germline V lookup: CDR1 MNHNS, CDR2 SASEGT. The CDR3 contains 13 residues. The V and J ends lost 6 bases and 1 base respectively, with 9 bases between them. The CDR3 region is CASRVHRNTEAFF. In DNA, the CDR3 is TGTGCCAGCAGGGTTCATAGGAACACTGAAGCTTTCTTT.

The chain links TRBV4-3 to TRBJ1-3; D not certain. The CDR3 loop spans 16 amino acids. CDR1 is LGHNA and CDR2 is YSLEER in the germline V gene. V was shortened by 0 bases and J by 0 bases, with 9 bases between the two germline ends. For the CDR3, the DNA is TGCGCCAGCAGCCAAGATCTGGCAGACTCTGGAAACACCATATATTTT. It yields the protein CASSQDLADSGNTIYF.

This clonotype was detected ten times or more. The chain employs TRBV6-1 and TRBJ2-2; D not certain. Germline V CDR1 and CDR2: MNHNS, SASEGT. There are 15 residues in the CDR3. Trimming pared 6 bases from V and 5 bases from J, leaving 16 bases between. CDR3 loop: CASSGSAYPTGELFF. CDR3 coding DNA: TGTGCCAGCAGCGGCAGTGCTTACCCAACCGGGGAGCTGTTTTTT.

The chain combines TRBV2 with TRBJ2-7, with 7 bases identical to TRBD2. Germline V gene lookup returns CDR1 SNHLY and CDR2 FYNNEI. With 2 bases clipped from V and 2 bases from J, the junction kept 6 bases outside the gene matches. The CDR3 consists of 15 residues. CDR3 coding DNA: TGTGCCAGCAGTGAACCGCGGGAGTCCCCCTACGAGCAGTACTTC. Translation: CASSEPRESPYEQYF.

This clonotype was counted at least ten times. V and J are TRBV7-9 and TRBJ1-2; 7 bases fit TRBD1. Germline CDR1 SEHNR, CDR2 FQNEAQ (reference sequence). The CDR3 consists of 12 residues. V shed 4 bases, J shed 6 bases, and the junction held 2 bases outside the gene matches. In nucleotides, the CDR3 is TGTGCCAGCAGCTCGGGGACAGATGGCTACACCTTC. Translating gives CASSSGTDGYTF. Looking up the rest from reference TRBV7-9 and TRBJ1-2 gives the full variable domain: DTGVSQNPRHKITKRGQNVTFRCDPISEHNRLYWYRQTLGQGPEFLTYFQNEAQLEKSRLLSDRFSAERPKGSFSTLEIQRTEQGDSAMYLCASSSGTDGYTFGSGTRLTVV.

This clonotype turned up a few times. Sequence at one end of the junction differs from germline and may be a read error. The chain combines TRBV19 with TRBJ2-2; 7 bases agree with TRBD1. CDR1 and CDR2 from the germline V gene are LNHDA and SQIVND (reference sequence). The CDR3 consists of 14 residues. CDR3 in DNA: TGTGCCAGTACCACGACAGGGTCCACCGGGGAGCTGGTTTTT. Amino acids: CASTTTGSTGELVF.

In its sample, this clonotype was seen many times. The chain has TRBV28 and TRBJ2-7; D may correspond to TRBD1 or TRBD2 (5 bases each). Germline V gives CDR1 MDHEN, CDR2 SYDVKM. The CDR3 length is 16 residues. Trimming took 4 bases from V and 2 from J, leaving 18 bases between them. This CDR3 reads CASSSIPRDRAYEQYF. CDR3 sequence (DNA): TGTGCCAGCAGTTCGATACCTCGGGACCGTGCCTACGAGCAGTACTTC.

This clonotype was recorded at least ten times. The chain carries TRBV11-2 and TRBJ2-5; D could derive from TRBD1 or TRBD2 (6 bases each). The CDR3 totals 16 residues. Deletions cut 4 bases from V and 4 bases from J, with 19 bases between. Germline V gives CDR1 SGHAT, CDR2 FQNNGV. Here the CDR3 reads CASSSNGGLRTETQYF. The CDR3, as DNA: TGTGCCAGCAGCTCTAACGGGGGCCTTAGGACAGAGACCCAGTACTTC.

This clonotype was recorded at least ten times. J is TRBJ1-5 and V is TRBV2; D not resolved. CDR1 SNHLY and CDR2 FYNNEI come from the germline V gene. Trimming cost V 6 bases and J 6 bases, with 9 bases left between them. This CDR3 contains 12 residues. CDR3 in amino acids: CASRSDPQPQHF. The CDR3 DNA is TGTGCCAGCAGGTCCGATCCTCAGCCCCAGCATTTT.

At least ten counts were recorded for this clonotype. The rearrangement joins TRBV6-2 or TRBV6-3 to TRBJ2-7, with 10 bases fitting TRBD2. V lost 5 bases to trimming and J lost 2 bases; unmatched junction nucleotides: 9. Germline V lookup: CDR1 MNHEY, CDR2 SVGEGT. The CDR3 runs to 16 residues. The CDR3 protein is CASSTGLARPAYEQYF. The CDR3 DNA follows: TGTGCCAGCAGTACGGGACTAGCGCGACCAGCCTACGAGCAGTACTTC.

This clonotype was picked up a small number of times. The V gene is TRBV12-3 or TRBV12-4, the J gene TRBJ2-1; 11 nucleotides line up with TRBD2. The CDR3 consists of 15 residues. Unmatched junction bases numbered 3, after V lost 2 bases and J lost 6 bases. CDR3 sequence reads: CASSLSLAGVNEQFF. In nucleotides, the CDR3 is TGTGCCAGCAGTTTATCACTAGCGGGAGTCAATGAGCAGTTCTTC.

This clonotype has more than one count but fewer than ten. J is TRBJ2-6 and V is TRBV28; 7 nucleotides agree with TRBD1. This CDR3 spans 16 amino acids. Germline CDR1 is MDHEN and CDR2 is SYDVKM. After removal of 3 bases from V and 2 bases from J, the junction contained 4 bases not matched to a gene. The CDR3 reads CASSFNTGAGANVLTF. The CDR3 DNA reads TGTGCCAGCAGTTTTAATACAGGGGCTGGGGCCAACGTCCTGACTTTC. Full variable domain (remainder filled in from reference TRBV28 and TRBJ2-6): DVKVTQSSRYLVKRTGEKVFLECVQDMDHENMFWYRQDPGLGLRLIYFSYDVKMKEKGDIPEGYSVSREKKERFSLILESASTNQTSMYLCASSFNTGAGANVLTFGAGSRLTVL.

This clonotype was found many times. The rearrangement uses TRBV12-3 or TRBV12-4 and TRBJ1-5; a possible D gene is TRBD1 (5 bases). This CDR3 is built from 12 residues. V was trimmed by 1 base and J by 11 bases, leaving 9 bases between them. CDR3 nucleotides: TGTGCCAGCAGTTTAGTGGGGGATACCCAGCATTTT. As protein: CASSLVGDTQHF.

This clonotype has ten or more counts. In nucleotides, the CDR3 is TGTGCCAGCAGATCTGGGACAGGGACCTACGAGCAGTACTTC. Encoded protein: CASRSGTGTYEQYF. The chain carries TRBV6-2 or TRBV6-3 and TRBJ2-7; 9 bases are a match to TRBD1. The germline CDR1 and CDR2 sequences are MNHEY and SVGEGT. Germline trimming cut 6 bases from V and 2 bases from J; bases unmatched to any gene: 5. This CDR3 is built from 14 residues.

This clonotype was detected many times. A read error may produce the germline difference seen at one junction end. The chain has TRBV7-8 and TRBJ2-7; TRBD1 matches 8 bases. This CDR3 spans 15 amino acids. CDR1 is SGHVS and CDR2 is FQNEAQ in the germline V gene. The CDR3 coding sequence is TGTGCCAGCAGCTTAGTATTGCAGGGGGCTGGCGAGCAATACTTC. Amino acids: CASSLVLQGAGEQYF.

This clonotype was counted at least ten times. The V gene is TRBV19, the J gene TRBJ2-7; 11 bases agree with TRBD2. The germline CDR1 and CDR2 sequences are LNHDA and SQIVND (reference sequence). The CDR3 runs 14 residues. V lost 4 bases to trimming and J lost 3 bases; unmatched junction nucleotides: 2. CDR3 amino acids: CASSRGLADYEQYF. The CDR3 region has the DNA TGTGCCAGTAGTAGGGGACTAGCGGACTACGAGCAGTACTTC.

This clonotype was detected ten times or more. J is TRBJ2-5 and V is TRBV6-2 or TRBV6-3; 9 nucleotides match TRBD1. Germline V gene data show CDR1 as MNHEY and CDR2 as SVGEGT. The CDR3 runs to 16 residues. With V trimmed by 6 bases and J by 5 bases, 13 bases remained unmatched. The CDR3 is CASSVPRTGVRETQYF. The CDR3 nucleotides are TGTGCCAGCAGCGTACCCAGGACAGGGGTCAGGGAGACCCAGTACTTC.

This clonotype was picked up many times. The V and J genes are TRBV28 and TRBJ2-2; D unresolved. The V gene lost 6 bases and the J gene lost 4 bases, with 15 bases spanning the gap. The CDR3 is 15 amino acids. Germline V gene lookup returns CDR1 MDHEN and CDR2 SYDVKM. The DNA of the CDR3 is TGTGCCAGCAGCCCCCATTCGGCAGCCACCGGGGAGCTGTTTTTT. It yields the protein CASSPHSAATGELFF.

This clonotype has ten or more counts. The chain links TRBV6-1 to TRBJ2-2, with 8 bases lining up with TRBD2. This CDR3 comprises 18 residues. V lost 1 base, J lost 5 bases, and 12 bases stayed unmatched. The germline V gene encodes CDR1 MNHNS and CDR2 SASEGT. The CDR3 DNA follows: TGTGCCAGCAGTGAAGAAGATTCGGGAGGGCCGATAACCGGGGAGCTGTTTTTT. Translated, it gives CASSEEDSGGPITGELFF.

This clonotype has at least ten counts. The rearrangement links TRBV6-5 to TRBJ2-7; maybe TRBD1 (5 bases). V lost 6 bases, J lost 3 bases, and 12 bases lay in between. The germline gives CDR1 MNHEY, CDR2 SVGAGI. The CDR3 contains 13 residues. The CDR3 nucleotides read TGTGCCAGCAGCTCTTTGACAGACTACGAGCAGTACTTC. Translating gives CASSSLTDYEQYF.